Given below is one TCR beta chain in context. This entry is derived from a study of blood T cell repertoires in COVID-19. CDR1 is MNHNY, CDR2 SVGAGI, per germline (reference sequence). This CDR3 contains 15 residues. The V segment lost 0 bases and the J segment 8 bases; nucleotides outside the gene matches: 5. As handled by the study authors: Researchers report that nucleated cell counts were estimated from reference gene primer amplification. Assay: immunoSEQ multiplex PCR; the TCRdb copy retains only in-frame clones and omits some. V, J and clone size are those of that table, while D and trimming were read from the DNA. The table has roughly 250,000 clones, 85% to 90% seen once; the top ten hold 1.5% to 2%.

The sequence was obtained from a woman aged 50 to 60 who had recovered from COVID-19. The sequenced material came from PBMCs or T cells enriched from blood (not recorded which). J is TRBJ2-7 and V is TRBV6-6; 12 bases align to TRBD2. DNA for the CDR3: TGTGCCAGCAGTTACTCGCCGACTAGCGGGAGTAAGCAGTACTTC. It codes for CASSYSPTSGSKQYF.